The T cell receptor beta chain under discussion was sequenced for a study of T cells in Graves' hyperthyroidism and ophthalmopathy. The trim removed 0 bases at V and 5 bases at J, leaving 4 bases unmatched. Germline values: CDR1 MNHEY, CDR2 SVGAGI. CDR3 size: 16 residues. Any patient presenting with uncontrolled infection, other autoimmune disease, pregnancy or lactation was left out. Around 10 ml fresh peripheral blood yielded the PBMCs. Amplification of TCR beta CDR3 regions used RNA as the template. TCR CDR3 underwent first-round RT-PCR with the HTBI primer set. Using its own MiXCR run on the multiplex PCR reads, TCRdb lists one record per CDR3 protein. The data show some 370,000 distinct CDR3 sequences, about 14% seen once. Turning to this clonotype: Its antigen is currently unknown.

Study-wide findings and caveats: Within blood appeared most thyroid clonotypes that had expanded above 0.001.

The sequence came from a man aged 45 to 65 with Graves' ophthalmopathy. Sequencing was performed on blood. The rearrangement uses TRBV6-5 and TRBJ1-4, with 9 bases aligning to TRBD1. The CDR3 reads CASSYSRGTGNEKLFF. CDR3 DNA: TGTGCCAGCAGTTACTCGAGAGGGACAGGGAATGAAAAACTGTTTTTT.